This T cell receptor (beta chain) was recovered during a study of a mutant IDH1 vaccine in newly diagnosed glioma. Study-level background: Eight vaccinations went to patients in weeks 1, 3, 5, 7, 11, 15, 19, 23. The earlier regimen, radiotherapy, temozolomide, or both, was most often both. The treated group averaged 40.4 years old and was about 62% male, approximately 38% female. Study conclusions and caveats: Among top peripheral T cell clonotypes, changes seemed unrelated to pseudoprogression.

Of note for this clone: The antigen is undetermined.

Time point denoted: week 5, during vaccination. Doses comprised 300 ug of mutant IDH1 20-mer peptide each, plus topical imiquimod. The method was immunoSEQ multiplex PCR; TCRdb's version includes in-frame clones alone and lacks a portion of them. The sample holds more than 55,000 clones, less than 85% seen once. In germline, CDR1 is MNHEY, CDR2 SMNVEV (reference sequence). The CDR3 totals 17 residues. Germline trimming cut 4 bases from V and 3 bases from J; bases unmatched to any gene: 11. This material consisted of PBMCs, taken from a glioma patient whose treatment included an IDH1 peptide vaccine. The clonotype originates from a woman aged 18-29 years with glioma. Some clones in this sample may be carry-over from other donors' samples. V gene TRBV27 combines with J gene TRBJ1-2, with 10 bases identical to TRBD1. The CDR3 DNA is TGTGCCAGCAGTTACGATTCCGGGACAGGGGTAGACTATGGCTACACCTTC. Residues: CASSYDSGTGVDYGYTF.